A single sample is the source of the 15 T cell receptor beta chains below, sequenced in a study of tumor and adjacent non-tumor tissue in lung cancer. TCRbeta libraries were built with three rounds of nested PCR, modified from ARM-PCR. TCRdb called the multiplex PCR reads again in MiXCR, with one record for every CDR3 protein. The sample lists 85,000 or so distinct CDR3 sequences, approximately 73% occurring once. This sample's RNA came from whole unsorted tissue. Distant lung tissue was collected more than 3 cm away from the tumor edge. Sequencing was done on a sample of distant non-tumor lung tissue. The receptor set was obtained from a woman between 50 and 59 years old with non-small cell lung cancer.

There are many counts of this clonotype. The J gene is TRBJ2-5, the V gene TRBV20-1, with TRBD1 matching 7 bases. Germline lookup yields CDR1 DFQATT and CDR2 SNEGSKA (reference sequence). V lost 4 bases, J lost 0 bases, and 2 bases stayed unmatched. This CDR3 has 13 residues. CDR3 bases: TGCAGTGCTAAACAGGGGTACCAAGAGACCCAGTACTTC. It translates to CSAKQGYQETQYF.

Many counts were recorded for this clonotype. A junction boundary mismatches the germline segment, possibly from a read error. The chain recombines TRBV5-1 with TRBJ2-7, with 8 bases lining up with TRBD1. CDR3 length: 14 amino acids. Germline V gene data show CDR1 as SGHRS and CDR2 as YFSETQ. CDR3 sequence (DNA): TGCGCCAGCAGCTCAACACGGGACAGGTACGAGCAGCACTTC. It is translated as CASSSTRDRYEQHF.

Worth noting for this clonotype: The junction departs from germline at one end; a sequencing error may be responsible. The rearrangement joins TRBV29-1 to TRBJ2-3; D is uncertain. The CDR3 has 10 amino acids. Germline lookup yields CDR1 SQVTM and CDR2 ANQGSEA. CDR3 sequence (DNA): TGCAGTGTTGTACACCATACGCAGTATTTT. Translation: CSVVHHTQYF.

As concerns this clonotype: The junction differs from germline at one of its ends, possibly a read error. The rearrangement uses TRBV28 and TRBJ1-6; TRBD1 is a possible D gene (5 bases). The V gene's germline CDR1 is MDHEN and CDR2 SYDVKM. The CDR3 is 14 residues long. The CDR3 DNA reads as TGTGCCATCAGTTTCTTCGGGGGAAGATCACCCCTCCACTTC. Translated, it gives CAISFFGGRSPLHF.

Of note for this clonotype: The germline gene is not matched at one end of the junction; a read error may be the cause. The rearrangement uses TRBV12-3 or TRBV12-4 and TRBJ1-2; no firm D call. There are 14 residues in the CDR3. CDR3 amino acids: CASSLQEQGYGYAF. As DNA, the CDR3 is TGTGCCAGCAGTTTACAGGAGCAAGGCTATGGCTACGCCTTC.

For this clonotype: This is likely a read error, given that the CDR3 carries no conserved phenylalanine or tryptophan at its end. V is TRBV30 and J is TRBJ2-7, with 7 bases lining up with TRBD2. CDR1 and CDR2 from the germline V gene are GTSNPN and SVGIG (reference sequence). V was pared by 1 base and J by 0 bases, with 0 bases of the junction left unmatched. CDR3 length equals 13 residues. This chain's CDR3 is CAWSGGGSYEQYL. The DNA for the CDR3 is TGTGCCTGGAGTGGCGGGGGCTCCTACGAGCAGTACCTC.

As to this clonotype: At one boundary the junction diverges from the germline segment, which might be a read error. V gene TRBV6-1 combines with J gene TRBJ2-2; D possibly matches TRBD1 or TRBD2 (5 bases each). The CDR3 is 15 residues long. CDR1 is MNHNS and CDR2 is SASEGT in the germline V gene. The CDR3 DNA sequence: TGTGCCAGCAGTGAAATAGAGGGGTCGGTCGGGGAGTTGTTTTTT. This gives the protein CASSEIEGSVGELFF.

The V call is TRBV6-2 or TRBV6-3, the J call TRBJ2-3, with D uncertain. There are 14 residues in the CDR3. CDR1 and CDR2 (germline): MNHEY, SVGEGT. This CDR3 reads CGRYSFGGTDTQYF. The CDR3 region has the DNA TGTGGCAGATACAGCTTCGGAGGCACAGATACGCAGTATTTT.

Notes on this clonotype: In this CDR3 the conserved last residue, phenylalanine or tryptophan, is missing, so a read error is likely. V is TRBV6-5 and J is TRBJ2-7; 10 bases agree with TRBD1. The CDR3 consists of 14 residues. CDR1 and CDR2 from the germline V gene are MNHEY and SVGAGI. This CDR3 is CASSYRDRGDEQYI. DNA for the CDR3: TGTGCCAGCAGTTACCGGGACAGGGGCGACGAACAGTACATC.

A remark on this clonotype: This may be a read error, as it is one base from a much larger clone. This chain joins TRBV28 and TRBJ1-5, with D possibly TRBD1 on 6 matching bases. There are 15 residues in the CDR3. Germline V lookup: CDR1 MDHEN, CDR2 SYDVKM. The CDR3 nucleotides read TGTACCAGCAGTTTAGCCAGGGGAGGCAATCAGCCCCAGCATTTT. It codes for CTSSLARGGNQPQHF. Complete variable domain (other parts from reference TRBV28 and TRBJ1-5): DVKVTQSSRYLVKRTGEKVFLECVQDMDHENMFWYRQDPGLGLRLIYFSYDVKMKEKGDIPEGYSVSREKKERFSLILESASTNQTSMYLCTSSLARGGNQPQHFGDGTRLSIL.

This clonotype was observed many times. This sequence joins TRBV5-6 and TRBJ1-3; D is unclear. Germline V gene lookup returns CDR1 SGHDT and CDR2 YYEEEE. V lost 4 bases, J lost 2 bases, and 13 bases lay in between. There are 15 residues in the CDR3. The CDR3 DNA reads TGTGCCAGCAGCCCATTCGTAGGCACTGGAAACACCATATATTTT. The encoded protein is CASSPFVGTGNTIYF. The full variable domain, in which reference TRBV5-6 and TRBJ1-3 provide the parts outside the CDR3, is DAGVTQSPTHLIKTRGQQVTLRCSPKSGHDTVSWYQQALGQGPQFIFQYYEEEERQRGNFPDRFSGHQFPNYSSELNVNALLLGDSALYLCASSPFVGTGNTIYFGEGSWLTVV.

In the case of this clonotype: Mismatch with germline at one junction end may stem from a read error. The chain is built from TRBV11-2 and TRBJ2-3, with TRBD2 as a possible D gene (6 bases). Per germline, CDR1 SGHAT and CDR2 FQNNGV. This CDR3 has 16 amino acids. In DNA, the CDR3 is TGTGCTAGCAGCTTAGGGGTCCTAACTAGCACAGATACACACTATTTT. Translation: CASSLGVLTSTDTHYF.

This clonotype was seen once. At one end, the junction sequence differs from germline, possibly due to a read error. This chain uses TRBV7-8 with TRBJ1-2; D not certain. The CDR3 is made up of 14 amino acids. CDR1 is SGHVS, CDR2 FQNEAQ, per germline. The CDR3 coding sequence is TGTGCCAGCAGCCTAGCGTCGATGGGCTATGGCTACAGCTTC. Encoded protein: CASSLASMGYGYSF.

Notes on this clonotype: Mismatch with germline at one junction end may stem from a read error. This chain connects TRBV6-5 to TRBJ2-4; D is perhaps TRBD2 (6 bases). CDR3 length: 14 amino acids. Germline-derived CDR1 and CDR2 are MNHEY and SVGAGI. In DNA, the CDR3 is TGTGCCGGCAGTTACTCGGGGAGGCGAAACATTCAGTACTTC. The encoded protein is CAGSYSGRRNIQYF.

A word on this clonotype: Without the conserved terminal phenylalanine or tryptophan, this CDR3 likely stems from a read error. This chain joins TRBV20-1 and TRBJ2-7; the D gene could be TRBD1 or TRBD2 (6 bases each). Looked up from germline, CDR1 is DFQATT and CDR2 is SNEGSKA (reference sequence). The CDR3 is 13 amino acids. V lost 3 bases and J 4 bases, leaving 13 bases between the germline ends. This chain's CDR3 is CSASVRGGYEQYL. In nucleotides, the CDR3 is TGCAGTGCTAGCGTGAGAGGGGGGTACGAGCAGTACTTA.